The rows below give T cell receptor beta chains drawn from one sample of a study of tumor and adjacent non-tumor tissue in lung cancer. TCRdb re-called the multiplex PCR reads through MiXCR, storing one row per CDR3 protein. The sample contains tens of thousands of distinct CDR3 sequences, roughly two thirds of which appear only once. What was sequenced was distant non-tumor lung tissue. These receptors originate from a woman aged 40 to 50 with non-small cell lung cancer. Each CDR3 is given with its conserved first and last residue. The D gene is left open where the match is weak. Some rows mark clone size as missing; the rest say once, few, many or name a class of expanded clone.

>many|15|TRBV20-1|TRBJ2-7|-
TGCAGTGCTAGAGATCGGGACCGCTCATACTACGAGCAGTACTTC
CSARDRDRSYYEQYF
>-|18|TRBV5-6|TRBJ2-5|-
TGTGCCAGCAGCTTCCTATTGCGGGGGCCGGGTCCCTGGGAGAGTCAGTACTTC
CASSFLLRGPGPWESQYF
>many|16|TRBV29-1|TRBJ2-7|-
TGCAGCGTTGACGCAGCGGGGACAGGAATATCCTACGAGCAGTACTTC
CSVDAAGTGISYEQYF
>-|16|TRBV10-3|TRBJ1-1|-
TGTGCCATCAGTGAGTCAGGTAGGGGCTTGAACACTGAAGCTTTCTTT
CAISESGRGLNTEAFF
>large|15|TRBV11-2|TRBJ2-5|TRBD2
TGTGCCAGCAGCCGGTCCACTAGCGGGCGGGAGACCCAGTACTTC
CASSRSTSGRETQYF
>-|14|TRBV6-5|TRBJ2-7|-
TGTGCCAGCAGTTCAGGAGATAGAACCTACGAGCAGTACTTC
CASSSGDRTYEQYF
>-|11|TRBV11-2|TRBJ2-1|-
TGTGTGAGCAGCCAAGGGAGGTGGCAGTTCTTC
CVSSQGRWQFF
>few|14|TRBV5-4|TRBJ1-1|TRBD1
TGTGCCGGCAGCCCCGGACAGGGTCGCACTGAAGCTTTATTT
CAGSPGQGRTEALF
>many|13|TRBV12-3/TRBV12-4|TRBJ1-6|-
TGTGCCAGCACGGGGTCCTATAATTCACCCCTCCACTTT
CASTGSYNSPLHF
>-|15|TRBV6-2/TRBV6-3|TRBJ2-3|-
TGTGCCAGCAGTTACGCTGGGGTTAGCATAGATATGCAGTATTTT
CASSYAGVSIDMQYF
>once|14|TRBV11-2|TRBJ2-1|TRBD2
TGTGCCAAGAGCTTGACTAGCGGAAACGATGAGCAGTTCTTC
CAKSLTSGNDEQFF
>-|14|TRBV29-1|TRBJ1-4|TRBD1
TGCAGCGTGGAAGGGACAGGAGACGATGAAAAACTATTTTTT
CSVEGTGDDEKLFF
>many|16|TRBV7-9|TRBJ1-5|-
TGTGCCAGCAGCTTAGAGGCCGGCGGGTACAATCAGCCCCAGCATTTT
CASSLEAGGYNQPQHF
>-|17|TRBV11-2|TRBJ2-3|TRBD2
TGTGCCAGCAGCTTAATTAAGGCTAGCGGGTGCGTAGATACGCAGTACTTT
CASSLIKASGCVDTQYF
>many|12|TRBV10-3|TRBJ1-5|-
TGTGCCACACGAGAAAACGATCAGCCCCAGCATTTT
CATRENDQPQHF
>-|15|TRBV7-9|TRBJ2-2|-
TGTGCCAGCAGCTTAGAATCGAGGCCGGCCGGGGAGCTGTTTTTT
CASSLESRPAGELFF
>-|11|TRBV29-1|TRBJ2-5|-
TGCAGCGTCGATCATGGGGAGACCCTGTACTTC
CSVDHGETLYF
>-|14|TRBV20-1|TRBJ2-3|-
TGCAGTGCCCTCGAATTAGCGGTCACATATACGCAGTATTTT
CSALELAVTYTQYF
>medium-sized|15|TRBV11-1|TRBJ2-7|TRBD2
TGTGCCAGCAGCACACTAGCGGGAGGCCTCTACGAGCAGTACTTC
CASSTLAGGLYEQYF
>-|12|TRBV12-5|TRBJ1-2|-
TGTGCTAGTGATTTCGATGACTATGGCTACACCTTC
CASDFDDYGYTF
>-|14|TRBV6-6|TRBJ1-5|-
TGTGCCAGCTGTTACACCGGTAGCAATCAGCCCCAGCATTTT
CASCYTGSNQPQHF
>medium-sized|13|TRBV10-2|TRBJ2-7|-
TGCGCCAGCAGTGGAGACACTAACTACGAGCAGTACTTC
CASSGDTNYEQYF
>-|15|TRBV6-1|TRBJ2-7|-
TGTGCCAGCAGGGCCCGGTCAGCGGATTACTACGAGCAGTACTTC
CASRARSADYYEQYF
>many|14|TRBV6-1|TRBJ2-1|TRBD1
TGTGCCAGCAGTCTTCTGGGACAGGCCAATGAGCAGTTCTTC
CASSLLGQANEQFF
>-|14|TRBV11-2|TRBJ2-5|-
TGTTCCAGCAACGACGACTGGGGGCAGGGGACCCAGTACTTC
CSSNDDWGQGTQYF
>-|13|TRBV11-2|TRBJ2-5|TRBD2
TGTGCCAGCTGCTTGGGACTAGAAGGCGGCCACTACTTC
CASCLGLEGGHYF
>-|18|TRBV11-2|TRBJ2-5|-
TGTGCCGGCAGCTTACGATTCCCTAGCGCGGGTTACGAGGAGACCCAGTACTTC
CAGSLRFPSAGYEETQYF
>many|13|TRBV29-1|TRBJ2-2|-
TGCAGCGTCGGACAGTCGAACACCGGGGAGCTGTTTTTT
CSVGQSNTGELFF
>-|14|TRBV10-3|TRBJ2-3|TRBD2
TGTGCCATCAGTGTGTCGGGGGAGGGAGATACGCAGTATTTT
CAISVSGEGDTQYF
>-|15|TRBV5-1|TRBJ1-1|-
TGCGCCCGCAGCTCGGAATCGTATTCTCGCACTGAAGCTTTCTTT
CARSSESYSRTEAFF
>once|17|TRBV4-2|TRBJ2-5|TRBD2
TGTGTCAGCAGCCAGCGGGGGCCTTACGGGGAGGGAGAGACCCAGTACTTC
CVSSQRGPYGEGETQYF
>-|14|TRBV6-5|TRBJ2-2|-
TGTTCCAGCAAATCCAGGAGGAACACCTGGGAGCTGTTTTTT
CSSKSRRNTWELFF
>many|11|TRBV30|TRBJ1-2|-
TGTGCCTGGAAAATCGCGTATGGCTACACCTTC
CAWKIAYGYTF
>-|14|TRBV5-4|TRBJ2-3|-
TGTGCCAGCAGCCCTTGGCTAAACATAGATACGCAGTATTTT
CASSPWLNIDTQYF
>-|13|TRBV11-3|TRBJ2-5|-
TGTGCCAGTATCTTGCCACCGCAAGAGACCCAGTACTTC
CASILPPQETQYF
>once|15|TRBV11-3|TRBJ2-7|TRBD2
TGTGCCAGCAGCCAGAGACTAGCGGGGGGCCACGAGCTATACTTC
CASSQRLAGGHELYF
>-|12|TRBV11-3|TRBJ2-3|-
TGTGCCAGCAGCTGGGAAGCAGGTACGCAGTATTTT
CASSWEAGTQYF
>-|15|TRBV20-1|TRBJ2-3|-
TGCAGTGCTAGGGCCCTTAGCGGTAGCACAGATACGCAGTATTTT
CSARALSGSTDTQYF
>-|18|TRBV5-8|TRBJ2-1|-
TGTGCCGGCAGCCCCCCCCGGGGTATCGGGGCCAACTACAATGAGCAGTTCTTC
CAGSPPRGIGANYNEQFF
>many|11|TRBV28|TRBJ2-4|-
TGTGCCAGCTTTGGCTCGGACATTCAGTACTTC
CASFGSDIQYF
>-|17|TRBV28|TRBJ1-4|-
TGTGCCAGCAGTTCCATTTGGCCGCAGGCCGTTAATGAAAAACTGTTTTTT
CASSSIWPQAVNEKLFF
>-|15|TRBV6-6|TRBJ2-7|-
TGTCCCAGTCACCCGACCAGACATGAACGAAGGGAGCAGTACTTC
CPSHPTRHERREQYF
>-|14|TRBV12-3/TRBV12-4|TRBJ1-1|-
TGTACCAGCAGTTTACGGGGGCAGGGGACTGAAGCTTGCTTT
CTSSLRGQGTEACF
>many|12|TRBV29-1|TRBJ1-2|-
TGCAGCGTTTTAGGCCCCGGGAACGGCTACACCTTC
CSVLGPGNGYTF
>-|14|TRBV13|TRBJ1-4|TRBD1
TGTGCCAGTAGCTTTAGGACAGGGAATGAAAAACTGTTATTT
CASSFRTGNEKLLF
>-|15|TRBV11-2|TRBJ2-3|-
TGTGTCAGCAACTTAACGTTGCCGCCCACAGATACGCAGTATTTT
CVSNLTLPPTDTQYF
>-|16|TRBV4-2|TRBJ1-6|-
TGTGCCAGCAGTCCCAGTCAGACAAGGAAAAATTCGCCCCTCCACTTT
CASSPSQTRKNSPLHF
>many|19|TRBV6-1|TRBJ1-5|TRBD1
TGTGCCAGCAGGACGGTGGGATGGGACAGGGGCTATAGCAATCAGCCCCAGCATTTT
CASRTVGWDRGYSNQPQHF
>-|15|TRBV11-2|TRBJ1-6|-
TGTGCCAGCAGCTTAGACCCGGTGAATAATTCACCCCTCCACTTT
CASSLDPVNNSPLHF
>-|15|TRBV6-6|TRBJ1-5|-
TGTGCCAGCAGTTACGGAGGGGATAGCAATCAGCCCCAGCATTTT
CASSYGGDSNQPQHF
>few|19|TRBV28|TRBJ2-1|TRBD2
TGTGCCAGCAGTCCGGGACTAGCGGGAGGGCCAATTCTCTACAATGAGCAGTTCTTC
CASSPGLAGGPILYNEQFF
>-|14|TRBV6-5|TRBJ2-1|-
TGTGCCAGCACCTTACGCGGGTCTTACAATGAGCTGTTCTTC
CASTLRGSYNELFF
>many|15|TRBV7-9|TRBJ2-7|-
TGTGCCAGCAGGACCCCGGACCAAAAGGGGTACGAGCAGTACTTC
CASRTPDQKGYEQYF
>-|15|TRBV28|TRBJ2-2|TRBD1
TGTGCCAGCAGTTTACGGGCAGGGGGTCCCGAGGAGCCGTTTTTT
CASSLRAGGPEEPFF
>-|16|TRBV12-3/TRBV12-4|TRBJ2-3|TRBD2
TGTGCCAGCGCACGCCAGGTGTTAGCGGGGTTCCATACGCAGTATTTT
CASARQVLAGFHTQYF